Listed here are 23 T cell receptor beta chains from one sample, sequenced in a study of beta chain features in type 1 diabetes. Expressed TCRB transcripts were sequenced, since all the RNA that had been isolated was reverse transcribed. Clones were read by immunoSEQ multiplex PCR, and TCRdb kept only the in-frame ones, dropping some. This table has over 350,000 clones, about 16% appearing once. The sequencing sample was made of naive CD4+ T cells from blood. The receptors were gathered from a woman aged 18-29 years in good health.

This clone appeared a few times. This chain uses TRBV29-1 with TRBJ2-1; 10 nucleotides agree with TRBD1. The CDR3 totals 14 residues. Germline CDR1 SQVTM, CDR2 ANQGSEA. V lost 0 bases and J lost 9; bases outside the gene matches: 5. CDR3 protein: CSVEDRQGAGEQFF. CDR3 coding DNA: TGCAGCGTTGAAGATCGACAGGGGGCGGGTGAGCAGTTCTTC.

This sequence joins TRBV27 and TRBJ2-2, with TRBD2 identical over 11 bases. Germline V gene lookup returns CDR1 MNHEY and CDR2 SMNVEV (reference sequence). This CDR3 comprises 15 residues. V gave up 7 bases and J gave up 5 bases; unmatched junction bases: 6. The CDR3: CASKFRTSGTGELFF. CDR3 in DNA: TGTGCCAGCAAATTTCGGACTAGCGGGACCGGGGAGCTGTTTTTT.

This clone was seen more than once but under ten times. The rearrangement joins TRBV18 to TRBJ2-1, with a weak D call TRBD1 (6 bases). This CDR3 has 15 residues. V lost 0 bases, J lost 7 bases, and 13 bases lay in between. The germline V gene encodes CDR1 KGHSH and CDR2 LQKENI. The CDR3 nucleotides read TGTGCCAGCTCACCACCGGACAGTCTAGGGAATGAGCAGTTCTTC. Residues: CASSPPDSLGNEQFF. The full variable domain, completed using reference TRBV18 and TRBJ2-1, is NAGVMQNPRHLVRRRGQEARLRCSPMKGHSHVYWYRQLPEEGLKFMVYLQKENIIDESGMPKERFSAEFPKEGPSILRIQQVVRGDSAAYFCASSPPDSLGNEQFFGPGTRLTVL.

The V and J genes are TRBV28 and TRBJ2-7; 8 nucleotides match TRBD1. In germline, CDR1 is MDHEN, CDR2 SYDVKM. This CDR3 region has 14 residues. V lost 6 bases and J lost 3; bases outside the gene matches: 7. The CDR3 nucleotides are TGTGCCAGCAGACAGGGACAGGTCATCTACGAGCAGTACTTC. This sequence encodes CASRQGQVIYEQYF.

This clone was observed a few times. The rearrangement joins TRBV29-1 to TRBJ1-1; the match to TRBD1 covers 7 bases. Germline V gene sequence: CDR1 SQVTM, CDR2 ANQGSEA. V shed 4 bases and J 4 bases; nucleotides not matched to a gene: 3. The CDR3 consists of 12 residues. The CDR3 DNA sequence: TGCAGCGTTGGGAACAGGGGCACTGAAGCTTTCTTT. Its protein product is CSVGNRGTEAFF.

The chain joins TRBV19 to TRBJ2-2; the D gene is possibly TRBD2 (5 bases). This CDR3 spans 15 amino acids. Germline V gene lookup returns CDR1 LNHDA and CDR2 SQIVND (reference sequence). Trimming cost V 5 bases and J 3 bases, with 13 bases left between them. As DNA, the CDR3 is TGTGCCAGTAGTCCGCGAGGGAGTTACACCGGGGAGCTGTTTTTT. It translates to CASSPRGSYTGELFF. Full variable domain (outside the CDR3, taken from reference TRBV19 and TRBJ2-2): DGGITQSPKYLFRKEGQNVTLSCEQNLNHDAMYWYRQDPGQGLRLIYYSQIVNDFQKGDIAEGYSVSREKKESFPLTVTSAQKNPTAFYLCASSPRGSYTGELFFGEGSRLTVL.

This clone was detected once. This chain connects TRBV30 to TRBJ2-7; 12 bases map to TRBD2. V shed 4 bases and J 2 bases; nucleotides not matched to a gene: 3. This CDR3 has 14 amino acids. Germline values: CDR1 GTSNPN, CDR2 SVGIG (reference sequence). CDR3 in amino acids: CAWNRLAGAYEQYF. Here the CDR3 DNA reads TGTGCCTGGAACCGACTAGCGGGAGCCTACGAGCAGTACTTC.

The chain combines TRBV2 with TRBJ1-1; D not resolved. Per germline, CDR1 SNHLY and CDR2 FYNNEI. The V gene lost 3 bases and the J gene lost 8 bases, with 10 bases spanning the gap. The CDR3 consists of 12 residues. The CDR3 DNA is TGTGCCAGCAGTGAGGCGGCCCTAGAAGCTTTCTTT. Translating it yields CASSEAALEAFF. Based on the CDR3 plus reference TRBV2 and TRBJ1-1, the full variable domain is EPEVTQTPSHQVTQMGQEVILRCVPISNHLYFYWYRQILGQKVEFLVSFYNNEISEKSEIFDDQFSVERPDGSNFTLKIRSTKLEDSAMYFCASSEAALEAFFGQGTRLTVV.

The sample holds a few counts of this clone. The sample holds other DNA sequences that translate to the same CDR3. The chain joins TRBV2 to TRBJ2-5; unclear D gene. The CDR3 has 11 amino acids. V was trimmed by 9 bases and J by 0 bases, leaving 5 bases between them. Germline lookup yields CDR1 SNHLY and CDR2 FYNNEI. The CDR3 loop is CASEYQETQYF. The CDR3 DNA is TGTGCCAGTGAGTACCAAGAGACCCAGTACTTC.

A few counts support this clone. The chain joins TRBV4-1 to TRBJ2-1; 13 bases match TRBD2. The CDR3 is made up of 15 amino acids. J was trimmed by 5 bases and V by 4 bases; bases with no gene match: 2. Germline assignment: CDR1 MGHRA and CDR2 YSYEKL. CDR3 residues: CASSPGLAGNNEQFF. CDR3 coding DNA: TGCGCCAGCAGCCCGGGACTAGCGGGAAACAATGAGCAGTTCTTC.

This clone was detected only a few times. V is TRBV6-4 and J is TRBJ1-1, with 9 bases aligning to TRBD1. Losses at the gene ends were 6 bases for V and 3 bases for J; bases not matched to a gene: 2. This CDR3 region has 13 residues. Germline assignment: CDR1 MRHNA and CDR2 SNTAGT. CDR3 in amino acids: CASRRQGDTEAFF. Here the CDR3 DNA reads TGTGCCAGCAGACGACAGGGGGACACTGAAGCTTTCTTT.

This clone was seen more than once but under ten times. The chain combines TRBV20-1 with TRBJ2-7; the D gene is possibly TRBD1 (5 bases). The CDR3 totals 11 residues. Trimming removed 7 bases from V and 3 bases from J, with 10 bases in between. The germline V gene has CDR1 DFQATT and CDR2 SNEGSKA (reference sequence). The chain's CDR3 is CSGGRVYEQYF. CDR3 sequence (DNA): TGCAGTGGGGGCAGGGTCTACGAGCAGTACTTC.

The chain recombines TRBV4-2 with TRBJ2-5; weak D call: TRBD2 (6 bases). CDR1 is LGHNA and CDR2 is YNFKEQ in the germline V gene. The CDR3 consists of 21 residues. V was pared by 0 bases and J by 3 bases, with 29 bases between. The chain's CDR3 is CASSQELQEGHALGEKETQYF. In nucleotides, the CDR3 is TGTGCCAGCAGCCAAGAACTACAGGAGGGCCATGCTCTCGGAGAAAAAGAGACCCAGTACTTC.

This chain connects TRBV6-5 to TRBJ2-7, with TRBD2 matching over 9 bases. After removal of 2 bases from V and 7 bases from J, the junction contained 6 bases not matched to a gene. The germline CDR1 and CDR2 sequences are MNHEY and SVGAGI. The CDR3 contains 14 residues. The CDR3 loop reads CASSYDRAGGEQYF. The CDR3 coding sequence is TGTGCCAGCAGTTACGATAGAGCGGGAGGTGAGCAGTACTTC.

This sequence joins TRBV4-3 and TRBJ1-2; 7 bases line up with TRBD1. Germline V gene data show CDR1 as LGHNA and CDR2 as YSLEER. The CDR3 consists of 15 residues. V trimming: 0 bases; J trimming: 5 bases; junction bases outside the gene matches: 6. The CDR3 coding sequence is TGCGCCAGCAGCCAAGATCTACAGGGGAAGTATGGCTACACCTTC. Amino acid sequence: CASSQDLQGKYGYTF.

This clone appeared a few times. The J gene is TRBJ2-2, the V gene TRBV9; D remains unclear. The CDR3 is 13 residues long. The germline gives CDR1 SGDLS, CDR2 YYNGEE. V lost 4 bases and J lost 7, with 11 bases in between. The CDR3 DNA reads TGTGCCAGCAGCCCCCACTTGATCGGGGAGCTGTTTTTT. Translated, it gives CASSPHLIGELFF.

This chain's CDR3 is CASSSPGSGANVLTF. CDR3 nucleotides: TGTGCCAGCAGCTCCCCGGGCTCTGGGGCCAACGTCCTGACTTTC. The chain carries TRBV13 and TRBJ2-6; D is uncertain. CDR3 length: 15 residues. Trimming took off 4 bases at V and 0 bases at J, with 7 bases between the two ends. Germline CDR1 PRHDT, CDR2 FYEKMQ (reference sequence).

In its sample, this clone was seen a few times. The rearrangement joins TRBV11-3 to TRBJ2-3, with D possibly being TRBD2 (6 bases). The CDR3 has 14 amino acids. The germline gives CDR1 SGHNT, CDR2 YENEEA. V was cut by 0 bases and J by 9 bases, with 13 bases left in between. CDR3 DNA: TGTGCCAGCAGCTTAGACCGCGGGGTAGTAACGCAGTATTTT. It codes for CASSLDRGVVTQYF.

The chain employs TRBV13 and TRBJ2-7; the match to TRBD1 covers 8 bases. V gave up 5 bases and J gave up 1 base; unmatched junction bases: 4. CDR1 is PRHDT and CDR2 is FYEKMQ in the germline V gene (reference sequence). The CDR3 has 14 residues. The CDR3 here is CASSRRTGSYEQYF. The CDR3 DNA follows: TGTGCCAGCAGCCGCCGGACAGGGTCCTACGAGCAGTACTTC.

This clone occurred a few times. The chain recombines TRBV7-2 with TRBJ2-2; 8 nucleotides align to TRBD2. The V segment lost 3 bases and the J segment 5 bases; nucleotides outside the gene matches: 5. Germline V lookup: CDR1 SGHTA, CDR2 FQGNSA. The CDR3 covers 15 residues. CDR3 loop: CASSFSGRGTGELFF. The CDR3 DNA is TGTGCCAGCAGCTTCTCCGGGAGGGGTACCGGGGAGCTGTTTTTT.

There are a few counts of this clone. This chain links TRBV29-1 with TRBJ1-2; D gene uncertain. The CDR3 sequence is 13 residues long. Trimming stripped 0 bases from V and 8 bases from J, with 13 bases between. The V gene's germline CDR1 is SQVTM and CDR2 ANQGSEA. CDR3 amino acids: CSVEDHRPGGYTF. CDR3 in DNA: TGCAGCGTTGAAGATCATCGGCCGGGGGGCTACACCTTC.

In this sample, this clone turned up a few times. The rearrangement uses TRBV9 and TRBJ2-4, with D maybe TRBD2 (5 bases). This CDR3 spans 16 amino acids. Trimming stripped 0 bases from V and 0 bases from J, with 10 bases between. The germline CDR1 and CDR2 sequences are SGDLS and YYNGEE. In DNA, the CDR3 is TGTGCCAGCAGCGTAGGTTCAGGACTAGCCAAAAACATTCAGTACTTC. Its protein is CASSVGSGLAKNIQYF.

V gene TRBV7-9 combines with J gene TRBJ2-7; the D gene is possibly TRBD1 (6 bases). The CDR3 has 13 amino acids. Trimming cost V 3 bases and J 5 bases, with 11 bases left between them. CDR1 and CDR2 (germline): SEHNR, FQNEAQ (reference sequence). This CDR3 reads CASSFWGQDEQYF. DNA for the CDR3: TGTGCCAGCAGCTTTTGGGGGCAGGACGAGCAGTACTTC.